The 17 T cell receptor beta chains presented below share a single source sample, sequenced in a study of control samples from healthy donors and cancer patients. The assay was immunoSEQ multiplex PCR, and TCRdb's table has in-frame clones only and misses some. In the table there are about 170,000 clones, 93% of which are singletons. Sequencing was done on a sample of blood. The receptors were gathered from an older woman in good health.

The chain links TRBV9 to TRBJ2-5, with D possibly TRBD2 on 5 matching bases. The CDR3 has 15 residues. Between the trimmed V and J ends, which lost 0 bases and 7 bases, there was a span of 16 bases. Germline CDR1 is SGDLS and CDR2 is YYNGEE. CDR3 nucleotide sequence: TGTGCCAGCAGCGTAGTGGCCAGCGGCGATTTGACCCAGTACTTC. Protein: CASSVVASGDLTQYF. Full variable domain (outside the CDR3, taken from reference TRBV9 and TRBJ2-5): DSGVTQTPKHLITATGQRVTLRCSPRSGDLSVYWYQQSLDQGLQFLIQYYNGEERAKGNILERFSAQQFPDLHSELNLSSLELGDSALYFCASSVVASGDLTQYFGPGTRLLVL.

The gene calls are TRBV2 and TRBJ2-7; D gene unclear. CDR3 size: 14 residues. Per the germline V gene, CDR1 is SNHLY and CDR2 is FYNNEI. V was clipped by 1 base and J by 4 bases, with 11 bases between them. CDR3 residues: CASSEGSEGYEQYF. In nucleotides, the CDR3 is TGTGCCAGCAGTGAAGGGTCAGAAGGATACGAGCAGTACTTC.

V is TRBV25-1 and J is TRBJ1-2; weak D call: TRBD1 (6 bases). This CDR3 comprises 14 residues. V shed 4 bases and J shed 8 bases, with 17 bases lying between them. The germline V gene encodes CDR1 MGHDK and CDR2 SYGVNS. CDR3 in DNA: TGTGCCAGCAGTGTTACCGGGACAAACCGCGGCTACACCTTC. Its protein product is CASSVTGTNRGYTF.

The rearrangement links TRBV5-4 to TRBJ1-6, with D unclear. Trimming shortened V by 5 bases and J by 4 bases, and 10 bases separated the two germline ends. Germline assignment: CDR1 SGHNT and CDR2 YYREEE (reference sequence). This CDR3 region has 14 residues. CDR3 residues: CASSLRNYNSPLHF. CDR3 nucleotide sequence: TGTGCCAGCAGTCTAAGGAATTATAATTCACCCCTCCACTTT.

DNA of the CDR3: TGTGCCAGCAGCACGGGACTAGCGGGAGCAGATACGCAGTATTTT. As protein: CASSTGLAGADTQYF. The genes are TRBV2 and TRBJ2-3; 14 nucleotides align to TRBD2. The CDR3 consists of 15 residues. With V trimmed by 6 bases and J by 4 bases, 3 bases remained unmatched. Germline CDR1 SNHLY, CDR2 FYNNEI.

Concerning this clone: At one boundary the junction diverges from the germline segment, which might be a read error. The rearrangement joins TRBV7-7 to TRBJ2-5, with 10 bases that match TRBD1. CDR1 is SSHAT, CDR2 FNYEAQ, per germline (reference sequence). The CDR3 consists of 15 residues. CDR3 amino acids: CASSLGGTGEETQYF. In DNA form, the CDR3 reads TGTGCTAGCAGCTTAGGGGGGACAGGGGAAGAGACCCAGTACTTC.

The CDR3 protein is CASSPHTQETQYF. CDR3 coding DNA: TGTGCCAGCTCACCCCACACCCAAGAGACCCAGTACTTC. The V call is TRBV18, the J call TRBJ2-5; no clear D. V was shortened by 3 bases and J by 1 base, with 6 bases between the two germline ends. From germline, CDR1 is KGHSH and CDR2 LQKENI. The CDR3 is made up of 13 amino acids.

This clone appeared once. The V gene is TRBV5-4, the J gene TRBJ2-7; 7 positions agree with TRBD1. Germline lookup yields CDR1 SGHNT and CDR2 YYREEE (reference sequence). V lost 9 bases, J lost 7 bases, and 13 bases stayed unmatched. The CDR3 is made up of 13 amino acids. For the CDR3, the DNA is TGTGCCACAGAGAGGGGGCCCGGCGGTGAGCAGTACTTC. Encoded protein: CATERGPGGEQYF.

The gene calls are TRBV12-3 or TRBV12-4 and TRBJ1-5, with unresolved D. There are 13 residues in the CDR3. V was trimmed by 2 bases and J by 7 bases, leaving 9 bases between them. CDR3 in DNA: TGTGCCAGCAGTTTACGGGGTATGCAGCCCCAGCATTTT. Protein product: CASSLRGMQPQHF.

The chain carries TRBV3-1 (or the pseudogene TRBV3-2) and TRBJ2-2; TRBD2 aligns across 8 bases. The CDR3 covers 17 residues. The V and J ends lost 1 base and 1 base, in that order; junction bases with no gene match: 5. Germline CDR1 reads LGHDT; CDR2 reads YNNKEL (reference sequence). CDR3 protein: CASSQARLAGNTGELFF. CDR3 bases: TGTGCCAGCAGCCAAGCGAGGCTAGCGGGGAACACCGGGGAGCTGTTTTTT.

The genes are TRBV13 and TRBJ1-1, with 8 bases identical to TRBD1. The ends lost 5 bases at V and 5 bases at J; junction bases unmatched: 10. CDR3 length: 15 residues. Germline CDR1 and CDR2: PRHDT and FYEKMQ (reference sequence). In DNA form, the CDR3 reads TGTGCCAGCAGCGTTCGTCAGGGGGCGGGGACTGAAGCTTTCTTT. Translating it yields CASSVRQGAGTEAFF. The full variable domain, its missing parts supplied by reference TRBV13 and TRBJ1-1, is AAGVIQSPRHLIKEKRETATLKCYPIPRHDTVYWYQQGPGQDPQFLISFYEKMQSDKGSIPDRFSAQQFSDYHSELNMSSLELGDSALYFCASSVRQGAGTEAFFGQGTRLTVV.

Notes on this clone: The junction and the germline gene differ at one end; a read error may be behind it. This rearrangement joins TRBV28 to TRBJ1-2; 9 nucleotides match TRBD1. Germline CDR1 and CDR2: MDHEN and SYDVKM. The CDR3 runs to 14 residues. The CDR3 reads CASSLPGQGRGLRF. As DNA, the CDR3 is TGTGCCAGCAGTCTCCCGGGACAGGGCCGGGGTCTTCGCTTC.

This sequence joins TRBV9 and TRBJ1-1; no reliable D call. Trimming stripped 0 bases from V and 1 base from J, with 4 bases between. Per germline, CDR1 SGDLS and CDR2 YYNGEE. CDR3 length: 13 amino acids. CDR3 bases: TGTGCCAGCAGCGTAGACGAGAACACTGAAGCTTTCTTT. It codes for CASSVDENTEAFF.

The CDR3 DNA reads as TGTGCCATCAGTGACCGCCGGGACATAAGGGCGGAGACCCAGTACTTC. Encoded protein: CAISDRRDIRAETQYF. The rearrangement joins TRBV10-3 to TRBJ2-5; TRBD1 might be the D (6 bases). There are 16 residues in the CDR3. Trimming pared 3 bases from V and 5 bases from J, leaving 19 bases between. Germline CDR1 ENHRY, CDR2 SYGVKD.

The table lists this clone with a few counts. The chain is built from TRBV19 and TRBJ2-7, with D perhaps matching TRBD1 or TRBD2 (5 bases each). V was clipped by 6 bases and J by 6 bases, with 15 bases between them. Germline V gene sequence: CDR1 LNHDA, CDR2 SQIVND (reference sequence). The CDR3 runs to 13 residues. CDR3 DNA sequence: TGTGCCAGTAGCCGCGAATCAGGGAGCGAGCAGTACTTC. It yields the protein CASSRESGSEQYF.

V is TRBV7-9 and J is TRBJ1-6; D may be TRBD1 (5 bases). This CDR3 has 17 residues. V lost 4 bases and J 0 bases, leaving 13 bases between the germline ends. Germline-derived CDR1 and CDR2 are SEHNR and FQNEAQ (reference sequence). The CDR3 spells CASSSQGTLSYNSPLHF. The CDR3 nucleotides are TGTGCCAGCAGCTCTCAGGGAACTCTCTCCTATAATTCACCCCTCCACTTT.

The V call is TRBV6-2 or TRBV6-3, the J call TRBJ1-4, with 9 bases aligning to TRBD1. There are 20 residues in the CDR3. Germline CDR1 and CDR2: MNHEY and SVGEGT. Losses at the gene ends were 6 bases for V and 0 bases for J; bases not matched to a gene: 17. DNA of the CDR3: TGTGCCAGCAGCGCCCCGGACCGGACAGGGGTTCCTGCAACTAATGAAAAACTGTTTTTT. Amino acid sequence: CASSAPDRTGVPATNEKLFF.